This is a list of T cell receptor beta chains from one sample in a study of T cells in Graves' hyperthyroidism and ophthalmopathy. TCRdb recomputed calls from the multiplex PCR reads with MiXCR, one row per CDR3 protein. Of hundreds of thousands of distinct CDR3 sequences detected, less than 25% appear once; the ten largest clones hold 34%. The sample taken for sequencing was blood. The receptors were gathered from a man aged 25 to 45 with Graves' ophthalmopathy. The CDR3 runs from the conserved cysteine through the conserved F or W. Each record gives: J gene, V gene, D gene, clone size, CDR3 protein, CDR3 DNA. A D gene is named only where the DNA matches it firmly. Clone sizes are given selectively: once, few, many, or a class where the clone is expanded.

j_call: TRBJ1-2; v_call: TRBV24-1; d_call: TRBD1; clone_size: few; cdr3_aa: CATSEKQGYGYTF; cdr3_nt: TGTGCCACCAGTGAAAAACAGGGGTATGGCTACACCTTC
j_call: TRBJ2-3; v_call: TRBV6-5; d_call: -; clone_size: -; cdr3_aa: CASSYSGTATDTQYF; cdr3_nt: TGTGCCAGCAGTTACTCCGGGACGGCCACAGATACGCAGTATTTT
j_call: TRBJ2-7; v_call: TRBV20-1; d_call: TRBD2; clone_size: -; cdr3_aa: CSARDTSGSGEQYF; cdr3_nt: TGCAGTGCTAGAGATACTAGCGGGAGTGGCGAGCAGTACTTC
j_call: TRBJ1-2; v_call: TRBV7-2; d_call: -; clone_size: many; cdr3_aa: CASSLDSYYGYTF; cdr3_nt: TGTGCCAGCAGCTTGGACAGTTACTATGGCTACACCTTC
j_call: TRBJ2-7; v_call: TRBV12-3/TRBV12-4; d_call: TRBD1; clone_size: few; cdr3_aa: CASSRDSPPDEQYF; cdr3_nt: TGTGCCAGCAGTCGGGACAGCCCTCCGGACGAGCAGTACTTC
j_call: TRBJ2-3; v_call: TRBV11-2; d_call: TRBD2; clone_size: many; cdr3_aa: CASSLRREGDTQYF; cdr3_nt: TGTGCCAGCAGCTTACGGCGGGAGGGAGATACGCAGTATTTT
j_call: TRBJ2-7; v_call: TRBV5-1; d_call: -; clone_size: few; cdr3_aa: CASNRDILSYEQYF; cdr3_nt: TGCGCCAGTAATAGGGACATCCTGTCCTACGAGCAGTACTTC
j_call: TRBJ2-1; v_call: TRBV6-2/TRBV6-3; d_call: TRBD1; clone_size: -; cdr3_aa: CASSSPDRAAYNEQFF; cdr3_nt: TGTGCCAGCAGTTCGCCCGACAGGGCTGCCTACAATGAGCAGTTCTTC
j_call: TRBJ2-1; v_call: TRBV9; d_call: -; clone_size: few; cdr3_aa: CASSVEAGQPYKEQFF; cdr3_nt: TGTGCCAGCAGCGTAGAAGCGGGACAGCCTTACAAAGAGCAGTTCTTC
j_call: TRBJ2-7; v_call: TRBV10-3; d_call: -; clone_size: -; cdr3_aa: CAISDPGQTSTYEQYF; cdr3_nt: TGTGCCATCAGTGACCCGGGACAGACTAGTACCTACGAGCAGTACTTC
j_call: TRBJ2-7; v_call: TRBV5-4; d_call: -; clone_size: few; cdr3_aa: CASSLSAGLKGYEQYF; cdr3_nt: TGTGCCAGCAGCCTGAGCGCCGGACTAAAAGGGTACGAGCAGTACTTC
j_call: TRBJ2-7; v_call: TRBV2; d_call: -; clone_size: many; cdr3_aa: CASSEDGSPASYEQYF; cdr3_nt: TGTGCCAGCAGTGAAGACGGGAGTCCGGCCTCCTACGAGCAGTACTTC
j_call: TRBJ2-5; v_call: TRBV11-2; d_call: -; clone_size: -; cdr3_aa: CASSSTLFQETQYF; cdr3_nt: TGTGCCAGCAGCTCTACTCTATTCCAAGAGACCCAGTACTTC
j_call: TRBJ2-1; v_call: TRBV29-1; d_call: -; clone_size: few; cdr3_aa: CSVELGRLPYNEQFF; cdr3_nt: TGCAGCGTTGAACTGGGACGCCTACCCTACAATGAGCAGTTCTTC
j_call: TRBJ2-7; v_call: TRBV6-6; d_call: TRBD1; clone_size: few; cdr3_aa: CASSYSPGTVKLVIGREQYF; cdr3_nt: TGTGCCAGCAGTTACTCCCCCGGGACAGTTAAGCTGGTAATCGGGCGAGAGCAGTACTTC
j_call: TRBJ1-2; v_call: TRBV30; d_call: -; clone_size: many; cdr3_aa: CAWSVPGKSGYTF; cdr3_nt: TGTGCCTGGAGTGTACCAGGGAAAAGTGGCTACACCTTC
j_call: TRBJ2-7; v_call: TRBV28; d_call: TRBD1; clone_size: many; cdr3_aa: CASSPQGASRSEQYF; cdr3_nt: TGTGCCAGCAGCCCACAGGGGGCGTCGCGTTCCGAGCAGTACTTC
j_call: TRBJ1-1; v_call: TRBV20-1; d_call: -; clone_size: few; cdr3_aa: CSARDWEGRNTEAFF; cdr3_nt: TGCAGTGCTAGAGACTGGGAGGGGCGAAACACTGAAGCTTTCTTT
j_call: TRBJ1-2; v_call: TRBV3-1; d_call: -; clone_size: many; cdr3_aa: CASSQGDRVSYTF; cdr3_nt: TGTGCCAGCAGCCAGGGGGACCGGGTGAGCTACACCTTC
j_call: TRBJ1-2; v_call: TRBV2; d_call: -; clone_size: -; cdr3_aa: CTSSLEGSPPYGYTF; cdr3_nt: TGTACCAGCAGTCTGGAAGGCAGCCCGCCCTATGGCTACACCTTC
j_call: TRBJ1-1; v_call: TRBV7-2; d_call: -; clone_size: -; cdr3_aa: CASSRQGAGSTEAFF; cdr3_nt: TGTGCCAGCAGCCGTCAAGGGGCAGGGTCCACTGAAGCTTTCTTT
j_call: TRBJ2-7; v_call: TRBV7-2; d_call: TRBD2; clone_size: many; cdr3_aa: CASSLGREGEQYF; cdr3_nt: TGTGCCAGCAGCTTGGGCAGGGAGGGCGAGCAGTACTTC
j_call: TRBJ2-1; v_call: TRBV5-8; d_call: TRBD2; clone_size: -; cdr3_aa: CASSLGTSVDEQFF; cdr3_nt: TGTGCCAGCAGCTTGGGGACTAGCGTCGATGAGCAGTTCTTC
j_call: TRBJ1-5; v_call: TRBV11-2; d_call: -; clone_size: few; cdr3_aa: CASSNGPHSNQPQHF; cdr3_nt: TGTGCCAGCAGCAACGGGCCTCATAGCAATCAGCCCCAGCATTTT
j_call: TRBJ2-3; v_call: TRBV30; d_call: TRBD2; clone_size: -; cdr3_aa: CARGRPTDTQYF; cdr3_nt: TGTGCTCGCGGGAGGCCCACAGATACGCAGTATTTT
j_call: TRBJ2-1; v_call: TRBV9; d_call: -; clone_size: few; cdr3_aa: CASSVEEPSSYNEQFF; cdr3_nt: TGTGCCAGCAGCGTAGAGGAGCCGAGCTCCTACAATGAGCAGTTCTTC
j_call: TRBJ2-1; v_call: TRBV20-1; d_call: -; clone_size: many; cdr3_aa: CSARDRGRGSYNEQFF; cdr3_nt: TGCAGTGCTAGAGATCGGGGCAGGGGTTCCTACAATGAGCAGTTCTTC
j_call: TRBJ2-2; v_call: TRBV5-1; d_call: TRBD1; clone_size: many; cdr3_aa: CASSLAGTGFTGELFF; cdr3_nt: TGCGCCAGCAGCTTAGCCGGGACAGGATTCACCGGGGAGCTGTTTTTT
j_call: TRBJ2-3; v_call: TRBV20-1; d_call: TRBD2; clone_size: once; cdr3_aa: CSARDPPSLAGSLDTQYF; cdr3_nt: TGCAGTGCTAGAGATCCCCCCTCACTAGCGGGATCATTGGATACGCAGTATTTT
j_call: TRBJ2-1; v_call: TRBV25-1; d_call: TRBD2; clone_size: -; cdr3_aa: CASSLAGGYYNEQFF; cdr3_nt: TGTGCCAGCAGTCTCGCGGGAGGTTACTACAATGAGCAGTTCTTC
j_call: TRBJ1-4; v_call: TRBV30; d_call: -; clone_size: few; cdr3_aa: CAWRRGPHEKLFF; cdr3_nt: TGTGCCTGGAGGAGGGGTCCCCATGAAAAACTGTTTTTT
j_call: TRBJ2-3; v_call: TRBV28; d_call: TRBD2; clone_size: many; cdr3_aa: CASSHTWTSGNTDTQYF; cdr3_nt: TGTGCCAGCAGCCATACCTGGACTAGCGGAAACACAGATACGCAGTATTTT
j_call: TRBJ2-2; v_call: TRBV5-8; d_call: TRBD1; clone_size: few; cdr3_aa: CASSLERTGGELFF; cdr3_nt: TGTGCCAGCAGCTTGGAACGGACAGGCGGGGAGCTGTTTTTT
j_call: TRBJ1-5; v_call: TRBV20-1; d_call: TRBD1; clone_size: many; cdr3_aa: CSANSGGAGSNQPQHF; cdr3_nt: TGCAGTGCTAATTCAGGGGGCGCGGGTAGCAATCAGCCCCAGCATTTT
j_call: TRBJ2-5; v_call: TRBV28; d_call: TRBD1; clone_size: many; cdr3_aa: CASSLGQGVRETQYF; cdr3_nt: TGTGCCAGCAGTTTAGGACAGGGGGTCCGAGAGACCCAGTACTTC
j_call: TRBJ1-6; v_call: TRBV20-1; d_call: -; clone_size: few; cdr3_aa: CSARGGHPNSPLHF; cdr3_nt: TGCAGTGCTAGAGGCGGACACCCAAATTCACCCCTCCACTTT
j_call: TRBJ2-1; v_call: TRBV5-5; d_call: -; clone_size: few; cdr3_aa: CASSPLFNEQFF; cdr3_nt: TGTGCCAGCAGCCCCCTATTCAATGAGCAGTTCTTC
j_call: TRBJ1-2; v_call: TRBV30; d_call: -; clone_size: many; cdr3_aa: CAWFGAGYTF; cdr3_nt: -
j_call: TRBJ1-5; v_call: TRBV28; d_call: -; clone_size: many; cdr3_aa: CASSQLRGEMGNQPQHF; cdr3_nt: TGTGCCAGCAGCCAACTCAGGGGCGAAATGGGCAATCAGCCCCAGCATTTT
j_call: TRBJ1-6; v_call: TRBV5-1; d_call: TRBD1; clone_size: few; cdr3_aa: CASSYKGTGDSPLHF; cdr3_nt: TGCGCCAGCAGCTACAAGGGGACAGGAGATTCACCCCTCCACTTT
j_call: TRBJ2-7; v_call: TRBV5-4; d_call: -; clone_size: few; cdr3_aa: CASSLPLEGHHEQYF; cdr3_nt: TGTGCCAGCAGCCTACCCCTCGAGGGGCACCACGAGCAGTACTTC
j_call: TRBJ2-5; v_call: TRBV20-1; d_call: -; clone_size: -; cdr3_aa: CSARDPGPHQYF; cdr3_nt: TGCAGTGCTAGGGACCCCGGGCCTCACCAGTACTTC
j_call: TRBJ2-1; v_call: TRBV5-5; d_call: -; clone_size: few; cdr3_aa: CASSDRGTISNEQFF; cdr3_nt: TGTGCCAGCAGCGACCGCGGGACCATATCCAATGAGCAGTTCTTC
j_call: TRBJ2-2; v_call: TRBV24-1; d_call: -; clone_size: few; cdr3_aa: CATSDGTPFSAGELFF; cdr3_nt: TGTGCCACCAGTGACGGGACACCATTCTCCGCGGGGGAGCTGTTTTTT
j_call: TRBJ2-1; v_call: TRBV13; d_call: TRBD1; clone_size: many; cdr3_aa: CASSPRRDRGGEQFF; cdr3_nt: TGTGCCAGCAGCCCCCGCCGGGACAGGGGTGGGGAGCAGTTCTTC
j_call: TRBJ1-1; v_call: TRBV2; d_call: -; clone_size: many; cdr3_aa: CASQGIEGAFF; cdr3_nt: TGTGCCAGCCAAGGGATAGAGGGAGCTTTCTTT
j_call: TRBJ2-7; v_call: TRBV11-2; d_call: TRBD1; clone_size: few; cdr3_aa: CASSLGTGIGYEQYF; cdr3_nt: TGTGCCAGCAGCTTAGGGACAGGGATCGGTTACGAGCAGTACTTC
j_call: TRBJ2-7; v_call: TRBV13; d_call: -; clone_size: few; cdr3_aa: CASRRRGESYEQYF; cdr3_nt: TGTGCCAGCAGGAGGAGGGGCGAGTCCTACGAGCAGTACTTC
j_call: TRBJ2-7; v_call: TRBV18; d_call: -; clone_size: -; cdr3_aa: CASSPPTVTEQYF; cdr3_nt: TGTGCCAGCTCCCCTCCGACAGTTACCGAGCAGTACTTC
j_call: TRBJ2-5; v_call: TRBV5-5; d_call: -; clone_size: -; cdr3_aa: CASSPRGGIETQYF; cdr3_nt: TGTGCCAGCAGCCCCCGTGGAGGGATTGAGACCCAGTACTTC
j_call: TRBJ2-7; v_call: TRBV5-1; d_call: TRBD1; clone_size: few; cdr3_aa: CASSKDRGLTEQYF; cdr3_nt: TGCGCCAGCAGCAAGGACAGGGGGCTCACCGAGCAGTACTTC
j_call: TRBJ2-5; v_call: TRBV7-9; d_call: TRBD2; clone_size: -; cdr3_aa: CASSFRLAGVSETQYF; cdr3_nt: TGTGCCAGCAGCTTCCGACTAGCGGGAGTGTCAGAGACCCAGTACTTC
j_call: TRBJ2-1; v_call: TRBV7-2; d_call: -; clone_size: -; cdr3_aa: CASSQGNFDEQFF; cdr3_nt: TGCGCCAGCAGCCAGGGGAACTTCGATGAGCAGTTCTTC
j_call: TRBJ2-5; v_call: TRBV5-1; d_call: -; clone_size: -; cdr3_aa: CASSLLQGLEETQYF; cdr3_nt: TGCGCCAGCAGCTTGTTACAGGGCCTAGAAGAGACCCAGTACTTC
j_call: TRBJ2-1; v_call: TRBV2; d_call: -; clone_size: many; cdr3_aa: CASSEHGRRYNDEQFF; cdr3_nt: TGTGCCAGCAGTGAACACGGGAGAAGATACAATGACGAGCAGTTCTTC
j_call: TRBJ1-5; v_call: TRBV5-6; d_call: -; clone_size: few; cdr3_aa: CASSLGARSNQPQHF; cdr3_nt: TGTGCCAGCAGCTTGGGAGCCAGGAGCAATCAGCCCCAGCATTTT
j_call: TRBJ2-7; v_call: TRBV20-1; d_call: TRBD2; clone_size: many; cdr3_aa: CSARLAGGPREQYF; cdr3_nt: TGCAGTGCAAGACTAGCGGGAGGGCCCCGCGAGCAGTACTTC
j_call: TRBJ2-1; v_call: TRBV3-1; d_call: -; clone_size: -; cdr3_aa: CASSPRGGGTGNEQFF; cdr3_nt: TGTGCCAGCAGCCCCAGGGGGGGCGGGACGGGGAATGAGCAGTTCTTC
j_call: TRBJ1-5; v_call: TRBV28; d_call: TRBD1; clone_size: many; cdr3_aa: CASRGTGSYRYSNQPQHF; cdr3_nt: TGTGCCAGCAGAGGGACAGGGAGCTACCGTTATAGCAATCAGCCCCAGCATTTT